This TCR beta chain originates from a study of T cell responses to AZD1222 COVID-19 vaccine. Study outcomes and limitations: Reports say nearly half of spike-specific TCRs go after unmutated variant regions.

Worth noting for this clone: Its antigen is currently unknown.

Trimming took off 3 bases at V and 11 bases at J, with 16 bases between the two ends. Germline V gene lookup returns CDR1 LNHDA and CDR2 SQIVND (reference sequence). The CDR3 extends over 13 amino acids. Only in-frame clones appear in the TCRdb table, and some are missing; sequencing was by immunoSEQ multiplex PCR. The data contain fewer than 200,000 clones, 70% to 90% of them singletons. Sample: peripheral blood, taken on day 0 of AZD1222 vaccination. This receptor was taken from an adult in good health. The gene calls are TRBV19 and TRBJ1-2; TRBD1 might be the D (5 bases). DNA of the CDR3: TGTGCCAGTAGTATTCGGGGCGCCGCCGTTTACACCTTC. Residues: CASSIRGAAVYTF.